These 5 T cell receptor beta chains share one sample of origin, sequenced in a study of neoadjuvant anti-PD-1 for oral cavity cancer (TCRdb year 2021). The sample's time point label, decoded: before neoadjuvant nivolumab. The library came from the immunoSEQ multiplex PCR assay. Sourced from immuneACCESS, this table was stored by TCRdb with only in-frame sequences that have V and J called. A share of the clones is absent; for the studies checked, an unresolved V gene accounts for under half, and the remainder has no known explanation. Here the sample has around 60,000 clones; 79% occur a single time. In total, the top ten clones hold 2% to 3% of the sample. The sequencing used PBMCs, collected before nivolumab (anti-PD-1) treatment. These receptors originate from a person between 40 and 85 years old with oral cavity squamous cell carcinoma.

In this sample, this clone turned up a few times. The same CDR3 can be traced to other DNA sequences in this sample. V is TRBV28 and J is TRBJ1-5, with 8 bases lining up with TRBD1. The CDR3 is 15 amino acids. Germline V gene lookup returns CDR1 MDHEN and CDR2 SYDVKM. The J segment lost 2 bases and the V segment lost 4 bases, leaving 4 bases of the junction unmatched. The CDR3 is CASSSGQGGNQPQHF. The CDR3, as DNA: TGTGCCAGCAGTTCCGGACAGGGAGGCAATCAGCCCCAGCATTTT.

V gene TRBV5-5 combines with J gene TRBJ2-3; D possibly corresponds to TRBD2 (7 bases). The V gene lost 4 bases and the J gene lost 0 bases, with 18 bases spanning the gap. The CDR3 extends over 17 amino acids. CDR1 and CDR2 from the germline V gene are SGHKS and YYEKEE (reference sequence). In DNA form, the CDR3 reads TGTGCCAGCAGCCCTCTGGGGGGGCGGGAGAGCACAGATACGCAGTATTTT. It is translated as CASSPLGGRESTDTQYF.

The chain carries TRBV29-1 and TRBJ2-7; a weak D match, TRBD1 (6 bases). This CDR3 has 12 residues. Germline CDR1 reads SQVTM; CDR2 reads ANQGSEA. The germline V and J ends were trimmed by 6 bases and 2 bases, with 11 bases remaining between them. This CDR3 is CSVRTGTYEQYF. CDR3 coding DNA: TGCAGCGTCAGAACAGGGACCTACGAGCAGTACTTC.

The rearrangement links TRBV11-2 to TRBJ1-3, with D maybe TRBD1 (6 bases). Germline CDR1 reads SGHAT; CDR2 reads FQNNGV. There are 14 residues in the CDR3. Deletions cut 0 bases from V and 8 bases from J, with 11 bases between. In nucleotides, the CDR3 is TGTGCCAGCAGCTTAGACAGGGGCAGGGACACCATATATTTT. This codes for CASSLDRGRDTIYF.

The chain has TRBV29-1 and TRBJ2-7, with D perhaps matching TRBD1 or TRBD2 (5 bases each). Germline V gene data show CDR1 as SQVTM and CDR2 as ANQGSEA. The V end lost 6 bases, the J end lost 5 bases, and 14 bases lay between the germline ends. The CDR3 is 12 amino acids. CDR3 coding DNA: TGCAGCGTAATTAAAGGGACCCACGAGCAGTACTTC. Encoded protein: CSVIKGTHEQYF.